The 27 T cell receptor beta chains below were found in one sample sequenced in a study of response to subunit inactivated influenza vaccine. TCRdb redid the calling of the RT-PCR reads with MiXCR, one entry per CDR3 protein. The data show roughly 700,000 distinct CDR3 sequences, with around 14% seen just once and roughly 12% held by the top ten. Sequenced material: PBMCs from blood, taken 11 to 12 days after vaccination. These receptors were collected from a man between 45 and 60 years old who received an inactivated influenza vaccine.

CDR3 region: CASSLRVGTYNEQFF. CDR3 DNA: TGTGCCAGCAGCCTCAGGGTTGGCACCTACAATGAGCAGTTCTTC. The chain is built from TRBV7-8 and TRBJ2-1; perhaps TRBD1 as D (5 bases). CDR3 size: 15 residues. Trimming removed 5 bases at V and 2 bases at J, with 13 bases between. Germline V lookup: CDR1 SGHVS, CDR2 FQNEAQ.

This chain uses TRBV28 with TRBJ2-6; TRBD1 is a possible D gene (5 bases). In germline, CDR1 is MDHEN, CDR2 SYDVKM. The CDR3 extends over 15 amino acids. With 6 bases removed from V and 0 bases from J, the gap between germline ends came to 9 bases. As DNA, the CDR3 is TGTGCCAGCAGACAGGCGAACTCTGGGGCCAACGTCCTGACTTTC. Translated, it gives CASRQANSGANVLTF.

This clonotype has just a few counts. The chain carries TRBV6-2 or TRBV6-3 and TRBJ2-6, with D unresolved. Germline assignment: CDR1 MNHEY and CDR2 SVGEGT. This CDR3 has 15 amino acids. Trimming removed 7 bases from V and 0 bases from J, with 10 bases in between. The CDR3 DNA is TGTGCCAGCAAGGTTGGAAGCTCTGGGGCCAACGTCCTGACTTTC. It yields the protein CASKVGSSGANVLTF.

The chain is built from TRBV18 and TRBJ1-2, with TRBD1 identical over 10 bases. Germline CDR1 KGHSH, CDR2 LQKENI. The ends lost 4 bases at V and 4 bases at J; junction bases unmatched: 6. There are 15 residues in the CDR3. CDR3 residues: CASSLRTGGSYGYTF. For the CDR3, the DNA is TGTGCCAGCTCACTAAGGACAGGGGGGAGCTATGGCTACACCTTC.

The chain combines TRBV7-9 with TRBJ2-2, with D unclear. Per germline, CDR1 SEHNR and CDR2 FQNEAQ (reference sequence). Trimming shortened V by 5 bases and J by 7 bases, and 8 bases separated the two germline ends. This CDR3 has 12 amino acids. The CDR3 is CASSSGIGELFF. The CDR3 DNA follows: TGTGCCAGCAGCAGTGGCATCGGGGAGCTGTTTTTT.

V gene TRBV29-1 combines with J gene TRBJ1-4; D remains ambiguous. Germline loops: CDR1 SQVTM, CDR2 ANQGSEA. V was pared by 4 bases and J by 6 bases, with 6 bases between. The CDR3 is 11 residues long. The CDR3 reads CSVAYYEKLFF. The DNA for the CDR3 is TGCAGCGTTGCGTATTATGAAAAACTGTTTTTT.

This clonotype was counted many times. The rearrangement links TRBV4-3 to TRBJ2-2; D not resolved. CDR3 length: 17 residues. V lost 4 bases and J lost 1, with 16 bases in between. The germline gives CDR1 LGHNA, CDR2 YSLEER. The CDR3 reads CASSLAADLRNTGELFF. The CDR3, as DNA: TGCGCCAGCAGCCTTGCCGCGGACCTTAGGAACACCGGGGAGCTGTTTTTT.

This clonotype was found many times. The CDR3 loop is CASSPTIWSGHNNEQFF. DNA for the CDR3: TGTGCCAGCAGTCCAACTATATGGAGCGGACACAACAATGAGCAGTTCTTC. The chain combines TRBV28 with TRBJ2-1, with D perhaps being TRBD1 or TRBD2 (5 bases each). Trimming stripped 5 bases from V and 5 bases from J, with 22 bases between. From germline, CDR1 is MDHEN and CDR2 SYDVKM. The CDR3 covers 17 residues.

This clonotype was detected ten times or more. This chain connects TRBV5-1 to TRBJ2-1; 7 bases are a match to TRBD2. Unmatched junction bases numbered 19, after V lost 9 bases and J lost 13 bases. Germline V gene lookup returns CDR1 SGHRS and CDR2 YFSETQ. There are 14 residues in the CDR3. CDR3 in amino acids: CATQTSNGAQQQFF. CDR3 coding DNA: TGCGCCACCCAGACTAGCAATGGGGCTCAGCAACAGTTCTTC.

This chain joins TRBV7-2 and TRBJ2-1, with TRBD2 matching 10 bases. J gave up 4 bases and V 7 bases, and 10 bases lay outside the gene matches. The CDR3 runs to 16 residues. Germline CDR1 SGHTA, CDR2 FQGNSA. Here the CDR3 DNA reads TGTGCCAGCACCGTCTCCCTAGCGGGAGTTTACAATGAGCAGTTCTTC. Its translation is CASTVSLAGVYNEQFF.

This clonotype was seen more than once but under ten times. The rearrangement joins TRBV5-1 to TRBJ2-3, with 12 bases matching TRBD2. Germline CDR1 reads SGHRS; CDR2 reads YFSETQ. The CDR3 spans 20 residues. Trimming at V came to 0 bases and at J to 3 bases, leaving 14 bases not matched to a gene. The CDR3 region has the DNA TGCGCCAGCAGCTTGGATCTTCGGACTAGCGGGACCCATGGGACAGATACGCAGTATTTT. This codes for CASSLDLRTSGTHGTDTQYF.

A few counts support this clonotype. The chain couples TRBV18 to TRBJ2-1; perhaps TRBD1 as D (5 bases). There are 12 residues in the CDR3. The germline V gene has CDR1 KGHSH and CDR2 LQKENI. V lost 3 bases to trimming and J lost 5 bases, with 5 bases between them. CDR3 nucleotide sequence: TGTGCCAGCTCACCGACAGACAATGAGCAGTTCTTC. As protein: CASSPTDNEQFF.

This clonotype was seen a handful of times. This chain links TRBV7-8 with TRBJ1-6, with 8 bases aligning to TRBD1. The CDR3 consists of 15 residues. V shed 4 bases and J 10 bases; nucleotides not matched to a gene: 9. Germline CDR1 is SGHVS and CDR2 is FQNEAQ. This chain's CDR3 is CASSSPRTGRSPLHF. DNA for the CDR3: TGTGCCAGCAGCTCTCCTCGGACAGGGAGATCACCCCTCCACTTT.

This clonotype turned up a few times. The chain combines TRBV6-2 or TRBV6-3 with TRBJ2-5, with 10 positions matching TRBD1. The CDR3 is 15 amino acids. V gave up 6 bases and J gave up 5 bases; unmatched junction bases: 9. The V gene's germline CDR1 is MNHEY and CDR2 SVGEGT. The CDR3 DNA is TGTGCCAGCAGCCGTCCCGGGACAGGGGCGGAGACCCAGTACTTC. Its translation is CASSRPGTGAETQYF.

This chain joins TRBV5-1 and TRBJ2-7; D call uncertain. Trimming pared 1 base from V and 0 bases from J, leaving 14 bases between. Germline V gene data show CDR1 as SGHRS and CDR2 as YFSETQ. This CDR3 is built from 16 residues. In DNA form, the CDR3 reads TGCGCCAGCAGCTTGTCCGCGTTGGGTTCCTCCTACGAGCAGTACTTC. Its translation: CASSLSALGSSYEQYF.

The chain links TRBV7-6 to TRBJ2-7; D is possibly TRBD1 (5 bases). Trimming took off 0 bases at V and 3 bases at J, with 12 bases between the two ends. Germline V gives CDR1 SGHVS, CDR2 FNYEAQ. The CDR3 has 15 amino acids. The CDR3 protein is CASSLAQGRVYEQYF. The CDR3 nucleotides are TGTGCCAGCAGCTTAGCTCAGGGTAGGGTCTACGAGCAGTACTTC. The whole variable domain, filled in from reference TRBV7-6 and TRBJ2-7, reads GAGVSQSPRYKVTKRGQDVALRCDPISGHVSLYWYRQALGQGPEFLTYFNYEAQQDKSGLPNDRFSAERPEGSISTLTIQRTEQRDSAMYRCASSLAQGRVYEQYFGPGTRLTVT.

This clonotype came up a few times. The chain recombines TRBV5-1 with TRBJ2-1, with 9 bases lining up with TRBD2. The CDR3 sequence is 16 residues long. V lost 4 bases to trimming and J lost 7 bases; unmatched junction nucleotides: 12. Germline CDR1 and CDR2: SGHRS and YFSETQ. In DNA, the CDR3 is TGCGCCAGCAGCCAGGGTAGTAGCGGGAGAAATAATGAGCAGTTCTTC. It encodes CASSQGSSGRNNEQFF.

The gene calls are TRBV20-1 and TRBJ2-7, with D unclear. This CDR3 is 14 amino acids long. V was trimmed by 6 bases and J by 5 bases, leaving 20 bases between them. Germline CDR1 is DFQATT and CDR2 is SNEGSKA (reference sequence). CDR3 sequence (DNA): TGCAGTGCCCCCGGACCGTTCGTTTTTCACGAGCAGTACTTC. Residues: CSAPGPFVFHEQYF.

This clonotype was observed a handful of times. The V call is TRBV7-6, the J call TRBJ2-1, with 12 bases lining up with TRBD2. The ends lost 0 bases at V and 4 bases at J; junction bases unmatched: 4. The CDR3 is 17 amino acids. Germline V gene data show CDR1 as SGHVS and CDR2 as FNYEAQ. The CDR3 reads CASSLAYGTSGYNEQFF. CDR3 in DNA: TGTGCCAGCAGCTTAGCCTACGGGACTAGCGGGTACAATGAGCAGTTCTTC.

The genes are TRBV27 and TRBJ2-2; 8 nucleotides agree with TRBD2. Germline CDR1 reads MNHEY; CDR2 reads SMNVEV (reference sequence). Unmatched junction bases numbered 7, after V lost 3 bases and J lost 4 bases. This CDR3 spans 16 amino acids. The CDR3 here is CASSFEGTRGTGELFF. Written as DNA, the CDR3 is TGTGCCAGCAGTTTCGAGGGGACTAGGGGCACCGGGGAGCTGTTTTTT.

This clonotype has a handful of counts. This sequence joins TRBV4-3 and TRBJ2-7, with 8 bases matching TRBD2. This CDR3 is 15 amino acids long. CDR1 is LGHNA, CDR2 YSLEER, per germline. V was pared by 4 bases and J by 6 bases, with 11 bases of the junction left unmatched. The CDR3, as DNA: TGCGCCAGCAGCCTCAATAGCGGGACCCTCTCCGAGCAGTACTTC. Translating gives CASSLNSGTLSEQYF.

The chain uses TRBV27 and TRBJ2-3; 7 bases line up with TRBD1. CDR1 MNHEY and CDR2 SMNVEV come from the germline V gene (reference sequence). CDR3 length equals 14 residues. The trim removed 3 bases at V and 4 bases at J, leaving 4 bases unmatched. CDR3 residues: CASSFRGLPDTQYF. As DNA, the CDR3 is TGTGCCAGCAGTTTTAGGGGGCTCCCAGATACGCAGTATTTT.

The J gene is TRBJ2-3, the V gene TRBV30; D may be TRBD2 (5 bases). Per germline, CDR1 GTSNPN and CDR2 SVGIG (reference sequence). With 0 bases removed from V and 4 bases from J, the gap between germline ends came to 8 bases. The CDR3 consists of 13 residues. In DNA form, the CDR3 reads TGTGCCTGGAGTGTACTAGTTTCAGATACGCAGTATTTT. It encodes CAWSVLVSDTQYF.

The rearrangement uses TRBV12-5 and TRBJ2-5, with TRBD2 identical over 13 bases. J lost 1 base, V lost 4 bases, and 9 bases had no gene match. CDR1 LGHNT and CDR2 FRNRAP come from the germline V gene. This CDR3 spans 18 amino acids. The chain's CDR3 is CASGSGTSGMPGQETQYF. In DNA form, the CDR3 reads TGTGCTAGTGGTTCCGGGACTAGCGGGATGCCAGGCCAAGAGACCCAGTACTTC.

J is TRBJ1-2 and V is TRBV20-1; D gene uncertain. This CDR3 is 13 amino acids long. Germline-derived CDR1 and CDR2 are DFQATT and SNEGSKA (reference sequence). V lost 6 bases and J lost 8, with 19 bases in between. CDR3: CSANSKRTAGYTF. The CDR3 DNA sequence: TGCAGTGCCAATTCGAAGAGGACGGCCGGCTACACCTTC.

The chain employs TRBV15 and TRBJ2-7, with TRBD1 as a possible D gene (5 bases). Trimming pared 1 base from V and 6 bases from J, leaving 10 bases between. The CDR3 covers 13 residues. Germline lookup yields CDR1 LNHNV and CDR2 YYDKDF (reference sequence). In DNA, the CDR3 is TGTGCCACCAGCAGAGCAGGACAAGCCGAGCAGTACTTC. As protein: CATSRAGQAEQYF. Combining the CDR3 with reference TRBV15 and TRBJ2-7 gives the whole variable domain DAMVIQNPRYQVTQFGKPVTLSCSQTLNHNVMYWYQQKSSQAPKLLFHYYDKDFNNEADTPDNFQSRRPNTSFCFLDIRSPGLGDTAMYLCATSRAGQAEQYFGPGTRLTVT.

J is TRBJ2-7 and V is TRBV2; either TRBD1 or TRBD2 may supply D (6 bases each). The CDR3 spans 17 residues. The germline V and J ends were trimmed by 11 bases and 3 bases, with 29 bases remaining between them. Per the germline V gene, CDR1 is SNHLY and CDR2 is FYNNEI. Written as DNA, the CDR3 is TGTGCCCTCTGTTCTGACCCCGGGACACGGAGGGGCTACGAGCAGTACTTC. Its translation: CALCSDPGTRRGYEQYF. Full variable domain (missing parts from reference TRBV2 and TRBJ2-7): EPEVTQTPSHQVTQMGQEVILRCVPISNHLYFYWYRQILGQKVEFLVSFYNNEISEKSEIFDDQFSVERPDGSNFTLKIRSTKLEDSAMYFCALCSDPGTRRGYEQYFGPGTRLTVT.